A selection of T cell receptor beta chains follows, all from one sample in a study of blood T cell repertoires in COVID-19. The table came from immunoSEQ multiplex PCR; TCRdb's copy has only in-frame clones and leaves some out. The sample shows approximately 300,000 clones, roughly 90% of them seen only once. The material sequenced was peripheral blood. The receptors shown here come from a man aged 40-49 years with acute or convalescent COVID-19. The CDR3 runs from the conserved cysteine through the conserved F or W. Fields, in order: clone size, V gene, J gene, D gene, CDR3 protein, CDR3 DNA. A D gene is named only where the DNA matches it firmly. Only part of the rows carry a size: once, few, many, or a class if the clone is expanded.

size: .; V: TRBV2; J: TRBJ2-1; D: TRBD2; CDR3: CASRVAGVIYNEQFF; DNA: TGTGCCAGCAGAGTAGCGGGGGTTATTTACAATGAGCAGTTCTTC
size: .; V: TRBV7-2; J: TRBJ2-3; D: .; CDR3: CASSFLGGGTDTQYF; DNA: TGTGCCAGCAGTTTTCTAGGGGGAGGCACAGATACGCAGTATTTT
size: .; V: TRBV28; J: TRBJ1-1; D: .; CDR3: CASSLRSQANTEAFF; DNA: TGTGCCAGCAGTTTAAGGTCACAGGCTAACACTGAAGCTTTCTTT
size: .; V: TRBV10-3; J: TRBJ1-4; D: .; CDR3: CAISERYSSNEKLFF; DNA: TGTGCCATCAGTGAGCGGTACAGCAGTAATGAAAAACTGTTTTTT
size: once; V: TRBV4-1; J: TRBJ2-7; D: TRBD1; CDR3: CASSQKTSGTGVYYEQYF; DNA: TGCGCCAGCAGCCAAAAAACCTCTGGGACAGGGGTGTACTACGAGCAGTACTTC
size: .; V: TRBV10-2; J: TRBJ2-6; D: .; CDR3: CASSEARSSGANVLTF; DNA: TGCGCCAGCAGTGAAGCGCGGAGCTCTGGGGCCAACGTCCTGACTTTC
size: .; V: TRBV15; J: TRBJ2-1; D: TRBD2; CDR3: CATSRGPRGGSNNEQFF; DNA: TGTGCCACCAGCAGAGGCCCGCGGGGGGGGTCGAACAATGAGCAGTTCTTC
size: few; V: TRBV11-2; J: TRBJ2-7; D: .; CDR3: CASSMSLPLSYEQYF; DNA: TGTGCCAGCAGCATGAGTCTCCCCCTCTCCTACGAGCAGTACTTC
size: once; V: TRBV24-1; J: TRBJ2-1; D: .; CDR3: CATSDWTPEQFF; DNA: TGTGCCACCAGTGATTGGACACCTGAGCAGTTCTTC
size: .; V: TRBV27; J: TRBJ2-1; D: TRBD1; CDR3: CASSPARGTGSGNEQFF; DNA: TGTGCCAGCAGTCCAGCCCGAGGGACAGGGTCAGGAAATGAGCAGTTCTTC
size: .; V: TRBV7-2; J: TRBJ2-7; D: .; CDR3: CASSLVAAYEQYF; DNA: TGTGCCAGCAGCTTAGTGGCGGCCTACGAGCAGTACTTC
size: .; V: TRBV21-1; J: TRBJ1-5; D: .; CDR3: CASSKGSGKPQHF; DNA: TGTGCCAGCAGTAAAGGATCGGGGAAGCCCCAGCATTTT
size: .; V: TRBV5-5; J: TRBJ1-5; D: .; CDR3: CASGGESDQPQHF; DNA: TGTGCCAGCGGCGGGGAGAGTGATCAGCCCCAGCATTTT
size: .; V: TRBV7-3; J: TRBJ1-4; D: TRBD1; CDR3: CASSITGAPGEKLFF; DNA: TGTGCCAGCAGCATAACAGGGGCGCCGGGTGAAAAACTGTTTTTT
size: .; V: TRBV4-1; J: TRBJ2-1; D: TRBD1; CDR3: CASSQEAQGAYNEQFF; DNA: TGCGCCAGCAGCCAAGAAGCCCAGGGGGCCTACAATGAGCAGTTCTTC
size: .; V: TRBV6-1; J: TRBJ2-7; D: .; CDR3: CASSEARGGEEYF; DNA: TGTGCCAGCAGTGAAGCAAGGGGCGGAGAGGAGTACTTC
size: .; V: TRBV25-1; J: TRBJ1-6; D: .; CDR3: CASSESGSSYNSPLHF; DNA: TGTGCCAGCAGTGAATCGGGGAGCTCCTATAATTCACCCCTCCACTTT